This T cell receptor beta chain appears in the sequencing data of a study of blood T cell repertoires in COVID-19. As handled by the study authors: Cell counts per sample came from amplifying reference gene primers. Method: immunoSEQ multiplex PCR; TCRdb's copy keeps in-frame clones and lacks some. The DNA gave D and trimming, while V, J and clone size come from that table. The sample comprises 250,000 to 350,000 clones, under 85% of which are singletons, and 0.87% rests with the top ten. Germline V gene lookup returns CDR1 MGHRA and CDR2 YSYEKL. V lost 4 bases and J lost 0; bases outside the gene matches: 8. The CDR3 runs to 17 residues.

The specimen was peripheral blood. V gene TRBV4-1 combines with J gene TRBJ2-3; 9 positions match TRBD1. The origin of this receptor is a human donor with COVID-19, enrolled during active disease. The donor label of this sample is uncertain. CDR3 in amino acids: CASSPPGGTGSTDTQYF. CDR3 in DNA: TGCGCCAGCAGCCCACCCGGCGGGACAGGGAGCACAGATACGCAGTATTTT.